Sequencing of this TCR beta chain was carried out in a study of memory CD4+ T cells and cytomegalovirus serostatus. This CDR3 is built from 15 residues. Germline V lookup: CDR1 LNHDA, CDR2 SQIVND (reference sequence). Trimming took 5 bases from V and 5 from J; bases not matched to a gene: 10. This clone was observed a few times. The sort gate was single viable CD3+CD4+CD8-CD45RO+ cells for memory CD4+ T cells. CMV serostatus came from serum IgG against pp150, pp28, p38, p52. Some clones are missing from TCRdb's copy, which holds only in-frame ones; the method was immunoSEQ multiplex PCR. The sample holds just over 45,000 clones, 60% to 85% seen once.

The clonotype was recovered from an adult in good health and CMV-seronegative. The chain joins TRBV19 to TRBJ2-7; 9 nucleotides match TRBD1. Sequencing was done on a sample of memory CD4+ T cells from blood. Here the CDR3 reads CASSRTGTGPNEQYF. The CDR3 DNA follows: TGTGCCAGTAGTCGAACCGGGACAGGGCCCAACGAGCAGTACTTC.